This note documents a single T cell receptor (beta chain) sequence. Its antigen remains unidentified. The same CDR3 is also encoded by other DNA sequences in this sample. Each patient experienced a relapse that followed autologous stem cell transplantation, and brentuximab vedotin exposure varied. Profiled with immunoSEQ multiplex PCR; TCRdb holds only in-frame clones, not every one. The sample holds some 65,000 clones; over 70% are singletons and the top ten take roughly 9.1%. V dropped 4 bases and J dropped 3 bases, with 13 bases sitting between them. This CDR3 region has 14 residues. CDR1 and CDR2 from the germline V gene are MGHRA and YSYEKL. The data were taken from a study of PD-1 blockade in classical Hodgkin lymphoma. Study-wide context: Patients were infused with nivolumab 3 mg/kg every 2 weeks.

Notes on the study in general: The study found that TCR diversity rose significantly by C4D1 in CD4+ but not CD8+ cells. Among the patients, those starting nivolumab under 1 year after ASCT were excluded. Baseline diversity was lower in partial responders and progressors than complete responders.

V usage is TRBV4-1 and J usage is TRBJ2-7; no definite D call. This clonotype originated in a human donor with classical Hodgkin lymphoma. The sample was peripheral blood mononuclear cells (PBMCs), taken before the second cycle of nivolumab. CDR3: CASSPDRGSYEQYF. CDR3 in DNA: TGCGCCAGCAGCCCAGACCGAGGCAGCTACGAGCAGTACTTC.